The 19 T cell receptor beta chains listed next were all sequenced from one sample in a study of blood T cell repertoires in COVID-19. Using immunoSEQ multiplex PCR, the repertoire was profiled, and TCRdb retains in-frame clones only, with some absent. Altogether roughly 20,000 clones are present, 86% being singletons, with the ten largest covering roughly 9.8%. What was sequenced was peripheral blood. These receptors were obtained from a human donor in a cohort sampled during active COVID-19.

V usage is TRBV2 and J usage is TRBJ2-7, with 12 bases identical to TRBD2. This CDR3 has 14 residues. V trimming: 7 bases; J trimming: 5 bases; junction bases outside the gene matches: 6. Germline V CDR1 and CDR2: SNHLY, FYNNEI. The CDR3 loop reads CASNLAGGRNEQYF. The CDR3 DNA follows: TGTGCCAGCAATCTAGCGGGAGGGAGGAACGAGCAGTACTTC.

J is TRBJ2-7 and V is TRBV28; TRBD1 aligns across 12 bases. The CDR3 extends over 15 amino acids. Germline-derived CDR1 and CDR2 are MDHEN and SYDVKM. V was pared by 6 bases and J by 4 bases, with 7 bases of the junction left unmatched. The CDR3, as DNA: TGTGCCAGCAGCCACCGGGACAGGGGGCCGTACGAGCAGTACTTC. This encodes CASSHRDRGPYEQYF.

This chain joins TRBV19 and TRBJ2-2; D is uncertain. The V end lost 3 bases, the J end lost 5 bases, and 4 bases lay between the germline ends. The CDR3 length is 12 residues. The germline gives CDR1 LNHDA, CDR2 SQIVND (reference sequence). The CDR3 loop is CASSMRTGELFF. As DNA, the CDR3 is TGTGCCAGTAGTATGAGGACCGGGGAGCTGTTTTTT.

The chain recombines TRBV7-7 with TRBJ2-2, with 11 nucleotides matching TRBD2. The CDR3 runs to 17 residues. The germline V gene encodes CDR1 SSHAT and CDR2 FNYEAQ (reference sequence). The ends lost 5 bases at V and 0 bases at J; junction bases unmatched: 5. In DNA form, the CDR3 reads TGTGCCAGCAGCACGGGACTAGCGGAAGCGAACACCGGGGAGCTGTTTTTT. Amino acids: CASSTGLAEANTGELFF.

The rearrangement joins TRBV5-4 to TRBJ1-1, with a tentative D call TRBD1 (5 bases). Germline loops: CDR1 SGHNT, CDR2 YYREEE (reference sequence). This CDR3 has 14 residues. V lost 4 bases, J lost 0 bases, and 10 bases lay in between. CDR3 loop: CASSAGGVNTEAFF. Here the CDR3 DNA reads TGTGCCAGCAGCGCGGGGGGAGTGAACACTGAAGCTTTCTTT.

The chain uses TRBV3-1 (or the pseudogene TRBV3-2) and TRBJ1-1; TRBD1 agrees at 9 bases. Trimming took 5 bases from V and 0 from J; bases not matched to a gene: 10. The CDR3 loop spans 17 amino acids. Germline V lookup: CDR1 LGHDT, CDR2 YNNKEL (reference sequence). For the CDR3, the DNA is TGTGCCAGCAGCACTCCGACAGGGGGGATACTGAACACTGAAGCTTTCTTT. Protein sequence: CASSTPTGGILNTEAFF.

The J gene is TRBJ1-1, the V gene TRBV7-9; no firm D call. Germline V gene sequence: CDR1 SEHNR, CDR2 FQNEAQ (reference sequence). Trimming shortened V by 8 bases and J by 5 bases, and 9 bases separated the two germline ends. The CDR3 loop spans 11 amino acids. The CDR3 DNA follows: TGTGCCAGCCGCGCGAGGACTGAAGCTTTCTTT. Amino acids: CASRARTEAFF.

The chain recombines TRBV28 with TRBJ1-1; TRBD1 agrees at 7 bases. Germline values: CDR1 MDHEN, CDR2 SYDVKM. With V trimmed by 4 bases and J by 0 bases, 8 bases remained unmatched. CDR3 length equals 16 residues. The CDR3: CASSSRDSLMNTEAFF. The CDR3 DNA reads TGTGCCAGCAGTTCCCGGGACAGCCTCATGAACACTGAAGCTTTCTTT.

The chain has TRBV5-1 and TRBJ1-4, with a weak D call TRBD1 (5 bases). Germline assignment: CDR1 SGHRS and CDR2 YFSETQ. CDR3 size: 15 residues. V was shortened by 4 bases and J by 7 bases, with 17 bases between the two germline ends. The chain's CDR3 is CASSPAGGRFEKLFF. The CDR3 nucleotides read TGCGCCAGCAGCCCGGCCGGGGGGAGGTTTGAAAAACTGTTTTTT.

Turning to this clone: Compared with germline, one end of the junction differs, possibly owing to a read error. The CDR3: CASTHHPGEPFF. The CDR3 nucleotides are TGTGCCAGCACCCATCACCCCGGGGAGCCGTTTTTT. This chain joins TRBV28 and TRBJ2-2, with D maybe TRBD2 (5 bases). Germline V gives CDR1 MDHEN, CDR2 SYDVKM. This CDR3 has 12 residues.

This chain links TRBV30 with TRBJ1-1; a weak D match, TRBD1 (6 bases). The CDR3 is 15 amino acids. CDR1 GTSNPN and CDR2 SVGIG come from the germline V gene (reference sequence). The V end lost 3 bases, the J end lost 5 bases, and 19 bases lay between the germline ends. As DNA, the CDR3 is TGTGCCTGGAGCCCGCAGGGGCAGAGGCAAACTGAAGCTTTCTTT. Protein product: CAWSPQGQRQTEAFF.

The V call is TRBV19, the J call TRBJ1-5, with TRBD1 as a possible D gene (5 bases). With 3 bases removed from V and 2 bases from J, the gap between germline ends came to 8 bases. This CDR3 comprises 14 residues. CDR1 LNHDA and CDR2 SQIVND come from the germline V gene (reference sequence). CDR3 coding DNA: TGTGCCAGTAGTATGGGGCCTGGCAATCAGCCCCAGCATTTT. Translated: CASSMGPGNQPQHF. Together with reference TRBV19 and TRBJ1-5, the CDR3 gives the full variable domain: DGGITQSPKYLFRKEGQNVTLSCEQNLNHDAMYWYRQDPGQGLRLIYYSQIVNDFQKGDIAEGYSVSREKKESFPLTVTSAQKNPTAFYLCASSMGPGNQPQHFGDGTRLSIL.

The J gene is TRBJ1-5, the V gene TRBV19, with 9 bases fitting TRBD1. The CDR3 runs 16 residues. Germline assignment: CDR1 LNHDA and CDR2 SQIVND (reference sequence). Losses at the gene ends were 3 bases for V and 5 bases for J; bases not matched to a gene: 8. The CDR3 region is CASSMDRGLKYQPQHF. The DNA of the CDR3 is TGTGCCAGTAGTATGGACAGGGGTTTGAAGTATCAGCCCCAGCATTTT.

The chain recombines TRBV19 with TRBJ2-3, with D possibly TRBD1 on 5 matching bases. The germline CDR1 and CDR2 sequences are LNHDA and SQIVND (reference sequence). This CDR3 has 16 residues. Trimming removed 3 bases from V and 6 bases from J, with 19 bases in between. The CDR3 sequence: CASSMFDTGRGDTQYF. In DNA, the CDR3 is TGTGCCAGTAGTATGTTCGACACGGGTAGGGGCGATACGCAGTATTTT.

This clone appeared a single time. The rearrangement uses TRBV2 and TRBJ1-5; D is undetermined. CDR3 length equals 14 residues. Trimming took 2 bases from V and 0 from J, leaving 5 bases between them. Germline CDR1 reads SNHLY; CDR2 reads FYNNEI. CDR3 coding DNA: TGTGCCAGCAGTGAAATGTATAGCAATCAGCCCCAGCATTTT. Translation: CASSEMYSNQPQHF.

This chain connects TRBV21-1 to TRBJ2-1; no check of the table's D call, TRBD2, against the DNA was made. TRBV21-1 is labeled a pseudogene. The CDR3 length is 14 residues. The DNA of the CDR3 is TGTGCCAGCCGGGTCCGCGGAGCCTACAATGAGCAGTTCTTC. It codes for CASRVRGAYNEQFF.

The chain has TRBV25-1 and TRBJ1-1, with TRBD1 matching 9 bases. Unmatched junction bases numbered 5, after V lost 4 bases and J lost 2 bases. Germline-derived CDR1 and CDR2 are MGHDK and SYGVNS. The CDR3 sequence is 15 residues long. The CDR3 nucleotides read TGTGCCAGCAGTGCGCCGGGACAGGGAAACACTGAAGCTTTCTTT. This sequence encodes CASSAPGQGNTEAFF.

J is TRBJ2-7 and V is TRBV19; D is ambiguous. In germline, CDR1 is LNHDA, CDR2 SQIVND (reference sequence). V shed 1 base and J shed 3 bases, with 10 bases lying between them. CDR3 size: 14 residues. The CDR3: CASSIGSYNYEQYF. The CDR3 DNA reads as TGTGCCAGTAGTATAGGTAGCTACAACTACGAGCAGTACTTC.

The chain links TRBV19 to TRBJ2-1; 8 nucleotides align to TRBD2. The CDR3 extends over 13 amino acids. CDR1 is LNHDA and CDR2 is SQIVND in the germline V gene (reference sequence). J lost 9 bases, V lost 5 bases, and 6 bases had no gene match. The CDR3 DNA reads as TGTGCCAGTAGTGGGTTGGCGGGGGGTGAGCAGTTCTTC. This translates into CASSGLAGGEQFF.